These T cell receptor beta chains were read from a single sample in a study of blood T cell repertoires in COVID-19. Produced via immunoSEQ multiplex PCR; TCRdb's table is partial and in-frame only. The sample comprises roughly 180,000 clones, around 87% of which are singletons, and less than 3.5% rests with the top ten. Material: peripheral blood. These receptor sequences come from a woman younger than 45 with active or convalescent COVID-19. The CDR3 runs from the conserved cysteine through the conserved F or W. D genes are given only for firm matches. A row's size may be missing; if present it is once, few, many or a size class.

abundance: NA
v_gene: TRBV6-6
j_gene: TRBJ2-1
d_gene: TRBD1
CDR3aa: CAAGQGIHEQFF
CDR3nt: TGTGCCGCGGGACAGGGTATACATGAGCAGTTCTTC

abundance: NA
v_gene: TRBV7-2
j_gene: TRBJ2-7
d_gene: TRBD2
CDR3aa: CASSSPRGGILREQYF
CDR3nt: TGTGCCAGCAGCTCCCCGCGGGGGGGGATTCTGCGCGAGCAGTACTTC

abundance: once
v_gene: TRBV14
j_gene: TRBJ2-3
d_gene: NA
CDR3aa: CASSLNRADTQYF
CDR3nt: TGTGCCAGCAGTCTTAACAGGGCAGATACGCAGTATTTT

abundance: NA
v_gene: TRBV29-1
j_gene: TRBJ1-2
d_gene: TRBD1
CDR3aa: CSVEQGQGFYGYTF
CDR3nt: TGCAGCGTTGAACAGGGACAGGGATTTTATGGCTACACCTTC

abundance: NA
v_gene: TRBV27
j_gene: TRBJ2-5
d_gene: TRBD1
CDR3aa: CASSLFGQGSQETQYF
CDR3nt: TGTGCCAGCAGTTTATTCGGACAGGGGTCTCAAGAGACCCAGTACTTC

abundance: NA
v_gene: TRBV10-3
j_gene: TRBJ1-1
d_gene: TRBD1
CDR3aa: CAISATLRDRGAEAFF
CDR3nt: TGTGCCATCAGTGCCACCCTCCGGGACAGGGGTGCTGAAGCTTTCTTT

abundance: NA
v_gene: TRBV6-5
j_gene: TRBJ2-3
d_gene: NA
CDR3aa: CATTGSTDTQYF
CDR3nt: TGTGCCACCACCGGTTCAACAGATACGCAGTATTTT

abundance: NA
v_gene: TRBV7-9
j_gene: TRBJ1-6
d_gene: NA
CDR3aa: CASSPRAADNSPLHF
CDR3nt: TGTGCCAGCAGCCCCAGGGCTGCGGATAATTCACCCCTCCACTTT

abundance: NA
v_gene: TRBV5-1
j_gene: TRBJ2-1
d_gene: TRBD2
CDR3aa: CASSMGLASSYNEQFF
CDR3nt: TGCGCCAGCAGCATGGGACTAGCGAGCTCCTACAATGAGCAGTTCTTC

abundance: NA
v_gene: TRBV4-1
j_gene: TRBJ1-1
d_gene: NA
CDR3aa: CASSPQRGSGMNTEAFF
CDR3nt: TGCGCCAGCAGCCCCCAGCGGGGGTCGGGCATGAACACTGAAGCTTTCTTT

abundance: NA
v_gene: TRBV5-1
j_gene: TRBJ2-1
d_gene: TRBD2
CDR3aa: CASSTSGTYSYNEQFF
CDR3nt: TGCGCCAGCAGCACTAGCGGGACCTATTCCTACAATGAGCAGTTCTTC

abundance: NA
v_gene: TRBV28
j_gene: TRBJ2-7
d_gene: TRBD1
CDR3aa: CASRDRDPYEQYF
CDR3nt: TGTGCCAGCAGAGACAGGGATCCCTACGAGCAGTACTTC

abundance: NA
v_gene: TRBV4-2
j_gene: TRBJ1-5
d_gene: NA
CDR3aa: CASSQVVGSQPQHF
CDR3nt: TGTGCCAGCAGCCAAGTTGTAGGGAGTCAGCCCCAGCATTTT

abundance: NA
v_gene: TRBV7-9
j_gene: TRBJ1-6
d_gene: NA
CDR3aa: CASSPDGGGNSPLHF
CDR3nt: TGTGCCAGCAGCCCGGATGGGGGCGGTAATTCACCCCTCCACTTT

abundance: NA
v_gene: TRBV19
j_gene: TRBJ1-1
d_gene: TRBD1
CDR3aa: CASSLGTGDFAEAFF
CDR3nt: TGTGCCAGTAGTCTCGGGACAGGGGATTTCGCTGAAGCTTTCTTT

abundance: NA
v_gene: TRBV6-5
j_gene: TRBJ2-3
d_gene: TRBD2
CDR3aa: CASWGGRIAYF
CDR3nt: TGTGCCAGCTGGGGCGGGAGAATCGCGTATTTT

abundance: NA
v_gene: TRBV5-1
j_gene: TRBJ1-2
d_gene: NA
CDR3aa: CASSAGQTNYGYTF
CDR3nt: TGCGCCAGCAGCGCCGGACAGACTAACTATGGCTACACCTTC

abundance: NA
v_gene: TRBV6-2/TRBV6-3
j_gene: TRBJ2-3
d_gene: NA
CDR3aa: CASSYEYEDYLSTDTQYF
CDR3nt: TGTGCCAGCAGTTACGAATACGAGGACTACCTTAGCACAGATACGCAGTATTTT

abundance: NA
v_gene: TRBV11-3
j_gene: TRBJ1-6
d_gene: NA
CDR3aa: CASSLSGLNSPLHF
CDR3nt: TGTGCCAGCAGCTTAAGCGGGCTTAATTCACCCCTCCACTTT

abundance: NA
v_gene: TRBV5-1
j_gene: TRBJ2-1
d_gene: TRBD2
CDR3aa: CASSGTSGLYNEQFF
CDR3nt: TGCGCCAGCAGCGGGACTAGCGGCCTCTACAATGAGCAGTTCTTC

abundance: NA
v_gene: TRBV6-5
j_gene: TRBJ1-5
d_gene: NA
CDR3aa: CASRIYRVSNQPQHF
CDR3nt: TGTGCCAGCAGAATCTATCGGGTCAGCAATCAGCCCCAGCATTTT

abundance: NA
v_gene: TRBV9
j_gene: TRBJ2-7
d_gene: NA
CDR3aa: CASSVHGSEDEQYF
CDR3nt: TGTGCCAGCAGCGTACACGGGAGTGAGGACGAGCAGTACTTC

abundance: NA
v_gene: TRBV3-1/TRBV3-2
j_gene: TRBJ1-2
d_gene: TRBD1
CDR3aa: CASSQGGQFGGYTF
CDR3nt: TGTGCCAGCAGCCAAGGGGGACAGTTCGGCGGCTACACCTTC

abundance: NA
v_gene: TRBV5-1
j_gene: TRBJ2-2
d_gene: TRBD1
CDR3aa: CASSPSDRGAGELFF
CDR3nt: TGCGCCAGCAGCCCTTCGGACAGGGGAGCCGGGGAGCTGTTTTTT

abundance: NA
v_gene: TRBV19
j_gene: TRBJ1-2
d_gene: NA
CDR3aa: CASSIRLGGNYGYTF
CDR3nt: TGTGCCAGTAGTATTCGCTTGGGGGGGAATTATGGCTACACCTTC

abundance: NA
v_gene: TRBV11-2
j_gene: TRBJ2-7
d_gene: NA
CDR3aa: CASSLSGGSYEQYF
CDR3nt: TGTGCCAGCAGCTTAAGTGGCGGGTCCTACGAGCAGTACTTC

abundance: NA
v_gene: TRBV29-1
j_gene: TRBJ2-6
d_gene: NA
CDR3aa: CSVEDWDTFSGANVLTF
CDR3nt: TGCAGCGTTGAAGATTGGGACACCTTCTCTGGGGCCAACGTCCTGACTTTC

abundance: NA
v_gene: TRBV18
j_gene: TRBJ1-4
d_gene: NA
CDR3aa: CASSGQRNEKLFF
CDR3nt: TGTGCCAGCTCCGGACAGAGGAATGAAAAACTGTTTTTT

abundance: NA
v_gene: TRBV28
j_gene: TRBJ2-1
d_gene: NA
CDR3aa: CASGSRTLANNEQFF
CDR3nt: TGTGCCAGCGGGTCCCGAACCCTAGCGAACAATGAGCAGTTCTTC

abundance: once
v_gene: TRBV7-6
j_gene: TRBJ1-6
d_gene: NA
CDR3aa: CASSLQGSANSPLHF
CDR3nt: TGTGCCAGCAGCTTACAGGGGTCCGCAAATTCACCCCTCCACTTT

abundance: NA
v_gene: TRBV18
j_gene: TRBJ1-5
d_gene: NA
CDR3aa: CASSPGRMNQPQHF
CDR3nt: TGTGCCAGCTCACCGGGCAGGATGAATCAGCCCCAGCATTTT

abundance: once
v_gene: TRBV19
j_gene: TRBJ2-2
d_gene: TRBD2
CDR3aa: CASSIVSGRLHTGELFF
CDR3nt: TGTGCCAGTAGTATAGTGAGCGGGAGGCTCCACACCGGGGAGCTGTTTTTT

abundance: once
v_gene: TRBV11-3
j_gene: TRBJ2-7
d_gene: TRBD1
CDR3aa: CASSPHLTGIYEQYF
CDR3nt: TGTGCCAGCAGCCCCCACCTGACAGGGATTTACGAGCAGTACTTC

abundance: NA
v_gene: TRBV6-5
j_gene: TRBJ1-1
d_gene: NA
CDR3aa: CASTWDTTNTEAFF
CDR3nt: TGTGCCAGCACCTGGGACACAACGAACACTGAAGCTTTCTTT

abundance: NA
v_gene: TRBV19
j_gene: TRBJ2-7
d_gene: TRBD1
CDR3aa: CASSPTPGTETYEQYF
CDR3nt: TGTGCCAGTAGTCCTACACCCGGGACAGAGACCTACGAGCAGTACTTC

abundance: once
v_gene: TRBV18
j_gene: TRBJ2-7
d_gene: NA
CDR3aa: CASSPGLVYEQYF
CDR3nt: TGTGCCAGCTCACCCGGACTGGTCTACGAGCAGTACTTC

abundance: NA
v_gene: TRBV7-9
j_gene: TRBJ1-3
d_gene: NA
CDR3aa: CASSLGPGAENTIYF
CDR3nt: TGTGCCAGCAGCTTAGGGCCGGGAGCCGAGAACACCATATATTTT

abundance: once
v_gene: TRBV3-1/TRBV3-2
j_gene: TRBJ1-2
d_gene: TRBD1
CDR3aa: CASSQETGRSGYTF
CDR3nt: TGTGCCAGCAGCCAAGAGACAGGGAGAAGCGGCTACACCTTC

abundance: once
v_gene: TRBV5-1
j_gene: TRBJ2-7
d_gene: TRBD1
CDR3aa: CASSPAGQGPYEQYF
CDR3nt: TGCGCCAGCAGCCCCGCGGGACAGGGACCCTACGAGCAGTACTTC

abundance: NA
v_gene: TRBV6-2/TRBV6-3
j_gene: TRBJ2-5
d_gene: TRBD2
CDR3aa: CASSSQILALAETQYF
CDR3nt: TGTGCCAGCAGTTCCCAGATACTAGCGTTGGCAGAGACCCAGTACTTC

abundance: NA
v_gene: TRBV12-5
j_gene: TRBJ1-4
d_gene: NA
CDR3aa: CASGGRVNTSGREKLFF
CDR3nt: TGTGCTAGTGGTGGACGGGTGAATACCTCCGGGAGGGAAAAACTGTTTTTT

abundance: NA
v_gene: TRBV27
j_gene: TRBJ1-1
d_gene: NA
CDR3aa: CASSFRQYTEAFF
CDR3nt: TGTGCCAGCAGTTTCCGACAGTACACTGAAGCTTTCTTT

abundance: NA
v_gene: TRBV30
j_gene: TRBJ2-7
d_gene: NA
CDR3aa: CAWTPWRRAETYEQYF
CDR3nt: TGTGCCTGGACCCCCTGGAGGCGGGCCGAGACCTACGAGCAGTACTTC

abundance: NA
v_gene: TRBV7-2
j_gene: TRBJ1-2
d_gene: NA
CDR3aa: CASSFTRTDAYTF
CDR3nt: TGTGCCAGCAGTTTTACCCGGACAGATGCCTACACCTTC

abundance: NA
v_gene: TRBV9
j_gene: TRBJ2-3
d_gene: NA
CDR3aa: CASSPPSAGNTDTQYF
CDR3nt: TGTGCCAGCAGCCCCCCTTCGGCGGGGAACACAGATACGCAGTATTTT

abundance: NA
v_gene: TRBV12-3/TRBV12-4
j_gene: TRBJ1-2
d_gene: NA
CDR3aa: CASGPGQSDGYTF
CDR3nt: TGTGCCAGCGGGCCCGGACAGTCGGACGGCTACACCTTC

abundance: NA
v_gene: TRBV7-9
j_gene: TRBJ1-3
d_gene: NA
CDR3aa: CASSLEGAQAPGNTIYF
CDR3nt: TGTGCCAGCAGCTTAGAAGGGGCACAAGCTCCGGGAAACACCATATATTTT

abundance: NA
v_gene: TRBV12-5
j_gene: TRBJ1-1
d_gene: TRBD1
CDR3aa: CASASGQSRAEAFF
CDR3nt: TGTGCTAGTGCCTCGGGACAGAGTAGGGCTGAAGCTTTCTTT

abundance: NA
v_gene: TRBV23-1
j_gene: TRBJ1-1
d_gene: NA
CDR3aa: CASSRFCANTEAFF
CDR3nt: TGCGCCAGCAGTCGGTTCTGCGCGAACACTGAAGCTTTCTTT

abundance: NA
v_gene: TRBV28
j_gene: TRBJ1-5
d_gene: TRBD1
CDR3aa: CASSWNRGDQPQHF
CDR3nt: TGTGCCAGCAGCTGGAACAGGGGGGATCAGCCCCAGCATTTT

abundance: NA
v_gene: TRBV10-1
j_gene: TRBJ2-3
d_gene: TRBD2
CDR3aa: CASSESIAGGHDTQYF
CDR3nt: TGCGCCAGCAGTGAGTCGATCGCGGGAGGACACGATACGCAGTATTTT

abundance: once
v_gene: TRBV27
j_gene: TRBJ2-7
d_gene: TRBD1
CDR3aa: CASSLMDRGREQYF
CDR3nt: TGTGCCAGCAGTTTGATGGACAGGGGAAGGGAGCAGTACTTC

abundance: NA
v_gene: TRBV19
j_gene: TRBJ1-5
d_gene: NA
CDR3aa: CASSMTGANQPQHF
CDR3nt: TGTGCCAGTAGTATGACAGGAGCTAATCAGCCCCAGCATTTT

abundance: many
v_gene: TRBV5-1
j_gene: TRBJ1-2
d_gene: TRBD1
CDR3aa: CASSPGQGGYGYTF
CDR3nt: TGCGCCAGCAGCCCCGGACAGGGAGGCTATGGCTACACCTTC

abundance: NA
v_gene: TRBV5-4
j_gene: TRBJ2-5
d_gene: NA
CDR3aa: CASSWAGRQETQYF
CDR3nt: TGTGCCAGCAGCTGGGCGGGACGACAAGAGACCCAGTACTTC